This T cell receptor beta chain was obtained from a study of cytomegalovirus exposure and HLA in healthy donors listed by TCRdb under 2017. Concerning the study at large: According to a later analysis, the roughly 120 validation repertoires were produced on the same platform as the roughly 700 repertoires of the first cohort. The study aimed to test whether cataloging public T cell receptors could reveal signatures of past pathogen exposure. Along with the roughly 610-subject first cohort, a separate validation cohort of over a hundred different subjects was used. To predict cytomegalovirus infection status, the study brought together high-throughput TCR immunosequencing, statistical association of individual TCRs with disease status, and machine learning.

The donors belonged to the validation cohort of over a hundred subjects, which was separate from the approximately 680-subject first cohort. Library prep was done by the immunoSEQ multiplex PCR assay. On the authors' methods: A statistical classification framework was built for diagnosing cytomegalovirus status from the catalog of TCR beta chain sequences. This immuneACCESS table, as held by TCRdb, lists in-frame sequences with V and J called but not all clones. Of the missing ones, under half trace to an unresolved V gene in checked studies; the others have no known cause. From that table come the V and J calls and clone size; the DNA was used to work out D and trimming. The sample table records 95,000 to 150,000 clones; more than 75% of these occur just once. Roughly 1.9% of the sample is in the top ten clones. In the case of this clone: There is no known antigen for this receptor. Base qualities were left out, and no much larger clone turns up one base away.

V is trimmed back by 7 bases and J by 1 base, and the junction contains 4 bases that no gene match accounts for. Sequences SNHLY (CDR1) and FYNNEI (CDR2) are obtained from the germline V gene. Measured from the cysteine to the phenylalanine, the CDR3 is 16 residues long. This entry keeps only the CDR3 DNA: 48 bases, framed from base 1. Results the study describes overall, beyond this receptor: The classifier was reported to diagnose cytomegalovirus status with high specificity and sensitivity in both the original and validation cohorts. The authors suggested that the approach could potentially be generalized to other disease states and immunological phenotypes. A later analysis had no HLA typing for the validation cohort, so co-occurrence there was scored across all 110 or so repertoires. Subsequent analysis determined that TCRs grouped into clusters in the first cohort also showed a tendency toward co-occurrence across the roughly 110 validation repertoires, and 85% to 95% of cluster scores exceeded 0. In the study, some 160 TCR beta chains were listed as associated with cytomegalovirus. Across donors, most TCR sequences were observed very rarely, whereas some public TCRs were present in many individuals. In vitro tests confirmed that a few of the cytomegalovirus-associated TCR beta chains recognize cytomegalovirus antigens.

This chain is built from TRBV2 and TRBJ2-5, with 15 central nucleotides matching TRBD2. Source material: PBMCs. The receptor comes from a woman aged 25 to 39 in good health and CMV-seronegative. The CDR3 has the sequence CASTLGLAGGQETQYF. Here is the DNA: TGTGCCAGCACCCTGGGACTAGCGGGGGGCCAAGAGACCCAGTACTTC.